These T cell receptor beta chains were read from a single sample in a study of cytomegalovirus exposure and HLA in healthy donors. The assay was immunoSEQ multiplex PCR, and TCRdb's table has in-frame clones only and misses some. The sample contains some 150,000 clones, roughly two thirds of which appear only once. Sequenced material: PBMCs. These TCRs come from a human donor in good health. The CDR3 runs from the conserved cysteine through the conserved F or W. D genes are given only for firm matches. Where a row states a size, it is once, few, many or the class of an expanded clone; other rows omit it.

size	V	J	D	DNA	CDR3
.	TRBV4-1	TRBJ2-1	.	TGCGCCAGCGCCTTAAGAGGTTACAATGAGCAGTTCTTC	CASALRGYNEQFF
.	TRBV4-2	TRBJ1-1	TRBD1	TGTGCCAGCAGCCAAGAGGGACAGGCATATTTGAACACTGAAGCTTTCTTT	CASSQEGQAYLNTEAFF
many	TRBV10-3	TRBJ1-5	TRBD1	TGTGCCGGGGGGACAGGGGATAGCAATCAGCCCCAGCATTTT	CAGGTGDSNQPQHF
.	TRBV30	TRBJ2-5	TRBD1	TGTGCCTGGAGTTACAGGGGCCAAGAGACCCAGTACTTC	CAWSYRGQETQYF
.	TRBV29-1	TRBJ1-1	TRBD1	TGCAGCGTTGCCCTGACAGGGACTGCCGAAGCTTTCTTT	CSVALTGTAEAFF
.	TRBV2	TRBJ1-6	.	TGTGCCAGCAGTGAAAATACAGGGTTCTATAATTCACCCCTCCACTTT	CASSENTGFYNSPLHF
.	TRBV4-1	TRBJ2-3	TRBD2	TGCGCCAGCAGCCAAGGGACTAGCGGGGCTTATACGCAGTATTTT	CASSQGTSGAYTQYF
once	TRBV19	TRBJ2-7	.	TGTGCCAGTAGTATATCCGTGACAGGTACTTACGAGCAGTACTTC	CASSISVTGTYEQYF
few	TRBV2	TRBJ2-7	TRBD2	TGTGCCAGCAATGGACTAGCGGACATCTCCTACGAGCAGTACTTC	CASNGLADISYEQYF
.	TRBV27	TRBJ2-1	TRBD2	TGTGCCAGCAGCGGGGGGGGCTCCTACAATGAGCAGTTCTTC	CASSGGGSYNEQFF
once	TRBV11-3	TRBJ2-2	.	TGTGCCAGCAGCCTCGATCGCGGAGCTGGGGAGCTGTTTTTT	CASSLDRGAGELFF
few	TRBV12-5	TRBJ2-3	.	TGTGCTAGTGGTTCGCGGGACCCCACAGATACGCAGTATTTT	CASGSRDPTDTQYF
.	TRBV30	TRBJ1-1	TRBD1	TGTGCCTGGATTACAGGGGTAGGAAGGACTGAAGCTTTCTTT	CAWITGVGRTEAFF
.	TRBV5-4	TRBJ1-1	.	TGTGCCAGCAGCTTGGTGACAGGGAACACTGAAGCTTTCTTT	CASSLVTGNTEAFF
.	TRBV7-9	TRBJ1-2	.	TGTGCCAGCAGCTTGGGGGGAAAGTATGGCTACACCTTC	CASSLGGKYGYTF
.	TRBV4-1	TRBJ2-7	TRBD2	TGCGCCAGCAGCCAAGCTGGGCGGGAGGGCCCTAACGAGCAGTACTTC	CASSQAGREGPNEQYF
.	TRBV4-2	TRBJ2-4	TRBD1	TGTGCCAGCAGCCAGAGGACAGGGGTTGCCAAAAACATTCAGTACTTC	CASSQRTGVAKNIQYF
.	TRBV7-9	TRBJ1-1	.	TGTGCCAGCAGCTTAGACATGAACACTGAAGCTTTCTTT	CASSLDMNTEAFF
.	TRBV5-1	TRBJ2-5	TRBD1	TGCGCCAGCAGCTTGGCCGGGACAGGGGGAGAGACCCAGTACTTC	CASSLAGTGGETQYF
.	TRBV9	TRBJ2-2	TRBD2	TGTGCCAGCAGCGAGTCGACTAGCGGGGGGGCGTCGGTCACCGGGGAGCTGTTTTTT	CASSESTSGGASVTGELFF
.	TRBV5-4	TRBJ2-5	TRBD2	TGTGCCAGCAGCGACGGGACTAGGCAAGAGACCCAGTACTTC	CASSDGTRQETQYF
.	TRBV9	TRBJ1-2	.	TGTGCCAGCAGCGTAGAACATAACTATGGCTACACCTTC	CASSVEHNYGYTF
.	TRBV27	TRBJ2-7	.	TGTGCCAGCAGCGCGACAGAAAACCTTTACGAGCAGTACTTC	CASSATENLYEQYF
once	TRBV6-5	TRBJ1-2	TRBD1	TGTGCCAGCAGTTACTACGGAGGGGGCGCTGATGGCTACACCTTC	CASSYYGGGADGYTF
.	TRBV6-1	TRBJ1-2	.	TGTGCCGTTAGGGAGGGCCTGGATGGCTACACCTTC	CAVREGLDGYTF
.	TRBV5-4	TRBJ2-7	TRBD2	TGTGCCAGCAGCTCCTTCCGAGCGGGGGGAGCGTACGAGCAGTACTTC	CASSSFRAGGAYEQYF
few	TRBV6-1	TRBJ1-2	.	TGTGCCAGCAGTTCGGCCCCTGGGGGAGGCTATGGCTACACCTTC	CASSSAPGGGYGYTF
.	TRBV27	TRBJ1-1	.	TGTGCCAGCTCCACCGCGGTGAACACTGAAGCTTTCTTT	CASSTAVNTEAFF
.	TRBV27	TRBJ2-7	.	TGTGCCAGCAGTCAATTTGGCCCCGAGCAGTACTTC	CASSQFGPEQYF
.	TRBV13	TRBJ1-3	.	TGTGCCAGCAGCCCCGGGGGGACAGGAAACACCATATATTTT	CASSPGGTGNTIYF
.	TRBV5-1	TRBJ2-3	.	TGCGCCAGCAGCTTGTCGGGTTCTAGCACAGATACGCAGTATTTT	CASSLSGSSTDTQYF
.	TRBV30	TRBJ2-7	TRBD2	TGTGCCTGGAGTGTGGGACTAGCGGGCGAGCAGTACTTC	CAWSVGLAGEQYF
.	TRBV4-1	TRBJ2-1	.	TGCGCCAGCAGCCAAGACGCGGAGGGTAATGAGCAGTTCTTC	CASSQDAEGNEQFF
.	TRBV10-1	TRBJ2-3	TRBD2	TGCGCCAGCAGTGAGGGGACTAGCGGGAACAGGGTTGCTGGTACGCAGTATTTT	CASSEGTSGNRVAGTQYF
.	TRBV6-5	TRBJ2-7	.	TGTGCCAGCAGTTACTCCTACAGGGTCGACGAGCAGTACTTC	CASSYSYRVDEQYF
.	TRBV7-8	TRBJ1-3	.	TGTGCCAGCAGCTTAAATCTACAGAGCTCTGGAAACACCATATATTTT	CASSLNLQSSGNTIYF
.	TRBV6-5	TRBJ1-2	.	TGTGCCAGCAGTTACAAGGTGACATCTTCCTATGGCTACACCTTC	CASSYKVTSSYGYTF